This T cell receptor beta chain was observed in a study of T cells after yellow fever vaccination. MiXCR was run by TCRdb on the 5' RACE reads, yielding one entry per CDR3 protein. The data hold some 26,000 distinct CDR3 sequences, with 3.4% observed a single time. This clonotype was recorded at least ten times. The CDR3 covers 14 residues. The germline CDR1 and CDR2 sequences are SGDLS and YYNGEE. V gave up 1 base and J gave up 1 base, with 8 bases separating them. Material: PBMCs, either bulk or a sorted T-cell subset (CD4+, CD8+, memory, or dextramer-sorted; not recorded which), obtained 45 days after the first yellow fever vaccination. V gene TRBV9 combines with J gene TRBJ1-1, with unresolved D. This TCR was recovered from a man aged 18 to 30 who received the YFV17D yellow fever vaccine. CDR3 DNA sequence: TGTGCCAGCAGCGTATGGGAAGAGAACACTGAAGCTTTCTTT. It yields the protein CASSVWEENTEAFF.